Here is one TCR beta chain with its context. Its antigen is still unknown. Assay: immunoSEQ multiplex PCR; the TCRdb copy retains only in-frame clones and omits some. The profile shows 62,000 or so clones, 91% of them singletons. The sample is drawn from a study of OX40 agonist ivuxolimab in advanced cancers. Study-wide results and limits: Among T cells, CD8+ cells averaged more expanded clones than CD4+ cells.

This CDR3 spans 14 amino acids. Germline V gene lookup returns CDR1 SGHRS and CDR2 YFSETQ. V was pared by 0 bases and J by 4 bases, with 8 bases between. This TCR came from an adult with an advanced solid tumor such as melanoma, head and neck, liver or kidney cancer. The chain has TRBV5-1 and TRBJ1-5; D is unresolved. Source: CD4+ or CD8+ T cells sorted from blood, taken in a trial of the OX40 agonist ivuxolimab. CDR3 coding DNA: TGCGCCAGCAGCTTGGAGGCGGGGAATCAGCCCCAGCATTTT. Protein: CASSLEAGNQPQHF. The full variable domain, completed using reference TRBV5-1 and TRBJ1-5, is KAGVTQTPRYLIKTRGQQVTLSCSPISGHRSVSWYQQTPGQGLQFLFEYFSETQRNKGNFPGRFSGRQFSNSRSEMNVSTLELGDSALYLCASSLEAGNQPQHFGDGTRLSIL.